The T cell receptor (beta chain) described here comes from a study of graft-versus-host responses after intestinal transplantation. The table came from immunoSEQ multiplex PCR; TCRdb's copy has only in-frame clones and leaves some out. The table includes more than 12,000 clones, about 28% detected once. The CDR3 spans 14 residues. The germline gives CDR1 SGHAT, CDR2 FQNNGV. V gave up 5 bases and J gave up 6 bases, with 14 bases separating them. The chain carries TRBV11-2 and TRBJ1-5; the D is unclear. This TCR derives from a human patient who received an intestinal transplant. This specimen was alloreactive CD4+ T cells from a mixed lymphocyte reaction culture, taken before intestinal transplant. As to subset: CFSE-low proliferating T cells sorted from roughly 6-day pre-transplant mixed lymphocyte reaction (GvH or HvG direction). This CDR3 is CASSPASMGQPQHF. CDR3 DNA: TGTGCCAGCAGCCCAGCCTCGATGGGTCAGCCCCAGCATTTT.